These 25 T cell receptor beta chains were all obtained from the same sample, sequenced in a study of control samples from healthy donors and cancer patients. The data were produced by immunoSEQ multiplex PCR, yet TCRdb's version contains in-frame clones alone and is incomplete. The sample lists tens of thousands of clones; roughly 90% were seen once. Sequenced input: PBMCs. These receptors were taken from a man in his 60s with head and neck cancer.

This chain uses TRBV7-9 with TRBJ2-5; perhaps TRBD1 as D (6 bases). CDR3 length: 14 residues. The germline V gene encodes CDR1 SEHNR and CDR2 FQNEAQ (reference sequence). V dropped 5 bases and J dropped 2 bases, with 12 bases sitting between them. The CDR3 region is CASSAYRDQETQYF. The CDR3 nucleotides are TGTGCCAGCAGCGCCTACAGGGATCAAGAGACCCAGTACTTC.

CDR3 bases: TGTGCCAGCAGCCTGAGGGGTGGTAACTATGGCTACACCTTC. Residues: CASSLRGGNYGYTF. V is TRBV5-4 and J is TRBJ1-2, with D possibly being TRBD1 (5 bases). Germline CDR1 SGHNT, CDR2 YYREEE (reference sequence). The ends were cut back, 4 bases at V and 1 base at J, with 11 bases in the middle. There are 14 residues in the CDR3. The entire variable domain, with the rest obtained from reference TRBV5-4 and TRBJ1-2, is as follows: ETGVTQSPTHLIKTRGQQVTLRCSSQSGHNTVSWYQQALGQGPQFIFQYYREEENGRGNFPPRFSGLQFPNYSSELNVNALELDDSALYLCASSLRGGNYGYTFGSGTRLTVV.

The chain employs TRBV15 and TRBJ1-3, with a possible D match to TRBD1 (6 bases). The CDR3 length is 15 residues. Germline V gene lookup returns CDR1 LNHNV and CDR2 YYDKDF (reference sequence). V was pared by 4 bases and J by 0 bases, with 10 bases between. This CDR3 is CATSTDRPSGNTIYF. In DNA form, the CDR3 reads TGTGCCACCAGCACCGACAGGCCCTCTGGAAACACCATATATTTT.

The chain employs TRBV18 and TRBJ2-7, with D possibly TRBD2 on 6 matching bases. The CDR3 sequence is 15 residues long. V was clipped by 3 bases and J by 3 bases, with 15 bases between them. Looked up from germline, CDR1 is KGHSH and CDR2 is LQKENI. CDR3 nucleotides: TGTGCCAGCTCACCTACCGGGGGAACCTACTACGAGCAGTACTTC. Protein sequence: CASSPTGGTYYEQYF.

The chain combines TRBV14 with TRBJ2-1, with no clear D. V dropped 1 base and J dropped 9 bases, with 10 bases sitting between them. The CDR3 has 13 amino acids. Germline V gives CDR1 SGHDN, CDR2 FVKESK. CDR3 region: CASSQVRNGEQFF. As DNA, the CDR3 is TGTGCCAGCAGCCAAGTGCGTAACGGTGAGCAGTTCTTC.

The V gene is TRBV4-1, the J gene TRBJ2-2, with 12 bases matching TRBD2. Germline CDR1 reads MGHRA; CDR2 reads YSYEKL. V was clipped by 4 bases and J by 7 bases; unmatched bases: 7. The CDR3 covers 16 residues. DNA for the CDR3: TGCGCCAGCAGCCTTCGGACTAGCGGGGTCGGCGGGGAGCTGTTTTTT. This sequence encodes CASSLRTSGVGGELFF.

The V and J genes are TRBV6-5 and TRBJ2-2; D perhaps matches TRBD1 (5 bases). The germline V and J ends were trimmed by 4 bases and 6 bases, with 9 bases remaining between them. The CDR3 is 13 residues long. Germline V CDR1 and CDR2: MNHEY, SVGAGI. The CDR3 spells CASSSGISGELFF. The CDR3 DNA follows: TGTGCCAGCAGTTCAGGGATTTCCGGGGAGCTGTTTTTT.

The V and J genes are TRBV10-3 and TRBJ1-1; D not resolved. Germline-derived CDR1 and CDR2 are ENHRY and SYGVKD. The CDR3 covers 12 residues. V shed 8 bases and J shed 3 bases, with 10 bases lying between them. The CDR3 sequence is CAIDRGYTEAFF. CDR3 sequence (DNA): TGTGCCATCGATAGAGGGTACACTGAAGCTTTCTTT.

V and J are TRBV7-2 and TRBJ2-5, with a weak D call TRBD2 (6 bases). With 2 bases removed from V and 5 bases from J, the gap between germline ends came to 15 bases. The CDR3 covers 15 residues. Germline-derived CDR1 and CDR2 are SGHTA and FQGNSA. The CDR3 is CASSLSSGGRETQYF. The CDR3 DNA sequence: TGTGCCAGCAGCTTATCCTCCGGAGGGCGCGAGACCCAGTACTTC. Filled out from reference TRBV7-2 and TRBJ2-5, the complete variable domain reads GAGVSQSPSNKVTEKGKDVELRCDPISGHTALYWYRQSLGQGLEFLIYFQGNSAPDKSGLPSDRFSAERTGGSVSTLTIQRTQQEDSAVYLCASSLSSGGRETQYFGPGTRLLVL.

The chain is built from TRBV3-1 (or the pseudogene TRBV3-2) and TRBJ2-7, with TRBD2 identical over 10 bases. This CDR3 is 18 amino acids long. In germline, CDR1 is LGHDT, CDR2 YNNKEL (reference sequence). J gave up 1 base and V 0 bases, and 9 bases lay outside the gene matches. For the CDR3, the DNA is TGTGCCAGCAGCCAAGATCCCCCCCGGACTAGCGGTTCCTACGAGCAGTACTTC. It encodes CASSQDPPRTSGSYEQYF.

The gene calls are TRBV18 and TRBJ1-2; D call uncertain. Per the germline V gene, CDR1 is KGHSH and CDR2 is LQKENI. The V end lost 2 bases, the J end lost 0 bases, and 13 bases lay between the germline ends. The CDR3 is 16 residues long. The CDR3 coding sequence is TGTGCCAGCTCACCATCGCCACGGCGGTCTAACTATGGCTACACCTTC. It specifies CASSPSPRRSNYGYTF.

The V call is TRBV7-5, the J call TRBJ2-7; TRBD2 is taken as the D call from the table, unchecked against the DNA. TRBV7-5 is an annotated pseudogene. The length of the CDR3 is 13 residues. CDR3 loop: CVRSFPTPYEQYF. CDR3 DNA: TGTGTCAGAAGCTTTCCAACTCCCTACGAGCAGTACTTC.

This rearrangement joins TRBV5-4 to TRBJ2-5, with D tentatively TRBD1 or TRBD2 (5 bases each). Per the germline V gene, CDR1 is SGHNT and CDR2 is YYREEE (reference sequence). The germline V and J ends were trimmed by 2 bases and 0 bases, with 14 bases remaining between them. The CDR3 runs to 16 residues. DNA of the CDR3: TGTGCCAGCAGCTTTCCGGGACGCACGTACCAAGAGACCCAGTACTTC. Protein product: CASSFPGRTYQETQYF.

This chain uses TRBV30 with TRBJ2-7; D is unclear. Germline lookup yields CDR1 GTSNPN and CDR2 SVGIG (reference sequence). Trimming removed 2 bases from V and 6 bases from J, with 20 bases in between. The CDR3 sequence is 15 residues long. CDR3: CAWSPPKGGSFEQYF. CDR3 sequence (DNA): TGTGCCTGGAGTCCCCCCAAGGGTGGTTCTTTCGAGCAGTACTTC.

The sample holds a few counts of this clone. This chain links TRBV6-2 or TRBV6-3 with TRBJ1-1, with TRBD1 as a possible D gene (5 bases). Trimming shortened V by 5 bases and J by 7 bases, and 11 bases separated the two germline ends. Germline V gene sequence: CDR1 MNHEY, CDR2 SVGEGT. The CDR3 has 12 residues. CDR3: CASSRGGGEAFF. In DNA, the CDR3 is TGTGCCAGCAGTAGAGGCGGGGGTGAAGCTTTCTTT.

This clone was detected once. J is TRBJ2-5 and V is TRBV30; 7 nucleotides line up with TRBD1. Germline V lookup: CDR1 GTSNPN, CDR2 SVGIG (reference sequence). CDR3 length: 13 amino acids. V lost 1 base to trimming and J lost 6 bases; unmatched junction nucleotides: 5. The CDR3 DNA follows: TGTGCCTGGAGTGGCGGACAGGCAAAGACCCAGTACTTC. It is translated as CAWSGGQAKTQYF. The variable domain in full, with the rest retrieved from reference TRBV30 and TRBJ2-5, is SQTIHQWPATLVQPVGSPLSLECTVEGTSNPNLYWYRQAAGRGLQLLFYSVGIGQISSEVPQNLSASRPQDRQFILSSKKLLLSDSGFYLCAWSGGQAKTQYFGPGTRLLVL.

This chain uses TRBV7-9 with TRBJ2-5; 9 bases are shared with TRBD2. Unmatched junction bases numbered 20, after V lost 5 bases and J lost 4 bases. The CDR3 is made up of 19 amino acids. The V gene's germline CDR1 is SEHNR and CDR2 FQNEAQ (reference sequence). CDR3 in amino acids: CASSIYSSPGGGALETQYF. CDR3 coding DNA: TGTGCCAGCAGCATCTATTCGTCCCCGGGCGGGGGGGCCCTAGAGACCCAGTACTTC.

This chain connects TRBV7-6 to TRBJ2-1; 9 nucleotides align to TRBD2. The junction had 7 bases not matched to a gene; V was cut back by 5 bases and J by 2 bases. Germline V gene sequence: CDR1 SGHVS, CDR2 FNYEAQ. The CDR3 spans 16 residues. DNA of the CDR3: TGTGCCAGCAGCGAGCGCCCTAGCGGGGCCTACAATGAGCAGTTCTTC. Protein sequence: CASSERPSGAYNEQFF.

V gene TRBV5-6 combines with J gene TRBJ1-5; 9 nucleotides agree with TRBD1. This CDR3 is built from 16 residues. The germline gives CDR1 SGHDT, CDR2 YYEEEE. V shed 4 bases, J shed 3 bases, and the junction held 8 bases outside the gene matches. For the CDR3, the DNA is TGTGCCAGCAGCATGACCGGGACAGGGATCAATCAGCCCCAGCATTTT. It specifies CASSMTGTGINQPQHF.

The chain carries TRBV27 and TRBJ2-4, with TRBD2 matching over 7 bases. This CDR3 contains 15 residues. V was pared by 0 bases and J by 7 bases, with 6 bases of the junction left unmatched. CDR1 MNHEY and CDR2 SMNVEV come from the germline V gene (reference sequence). The CDR3 DNA sequence: TGTGCCAGCAGTTTATCGGCGGGAGCGCTGAACATTCAGTACTTC. The encoded protein is CASSLSAGALNIQYF.

The chain employs TRBV5-1 and TRBJ1-2; no clear D. Germline values: CDR1 SGHRS, CDR2 YFSETQ. V dropped 3 bases and J dropped 4 bases, with 19 bases sitting between them. The CDR3 consists of 16 residues. The CDR3 nucleotides read TGCGCCAGCAGCTCCCTCCCAGAAAACACGTTCTATGGCTACACCTTC. It specifies CASSSLPENTFYGYTF. Together with reference TRBV5-1 and TRBJ1-2, the CDR3 gives the full variable domain: KAGVTQTPRYLIKTRGQQVTLSCSPISGHRSVSWYQQTPGQGLQFLFEYFSETQRNKGNFPGRFSGRQFSNSRSEMNVSTLELGDSALYLCASSSLPENTFYGYTFGSGTRLTVV.

This clone was observed once. This CDR3 reads CASSKDGSYSGNTIYF. Here the CDR3 DNA reads TGTGCCAGCAGTAAGGACGGATCCTACTCTGGAAACACCATATATTTT. The rearrangement links TRBV2 to TRBJ1-3; D is unclear. This CDR3 is built from 16 residues. V was pared by 5 bases and J by 0 bases, with 14 bases between. Germline CDR1 reads SNHLY; CDR2 reads FYNNEI.

This clone is labeled as medium-sized. The CDR3, as DNA: TGCAGCGTTGAGGTTTCGAGCAATCAGCCCCAGCATTTT. Protein: CSVEVSSNQPQHF. The chain carries TRBV29-1 and TRBJ1-5; D is undetermined. CDR3 size: 13 residues. Trimming shortened V by 3 bases and J by 1 base, and 7 bases separated the two germline ends. Germline assignment: CDR1 SQVTM and CDR2 ANQGSEA. The full variable domain, completed using reference TRBV29-1 and TRBJ1-5, is SAVISQKPSRDICQRGTSLTIQCQVDSQVTMMFWYRQQPGQSLTLIATANQGSEATYESGFVIDKFPISRPNLTFSTLTVSNMSPEDSSIYLCSVEVSSNQPQHFGDGTRLSIL.

CDR3 in DNA: TGTGCCACCAGCAGGGAAAGTAGCGGGGGACTTCAGTACTTC. It encodes CATSRESSGGLQYF. The chain combines TRBV15 with TRBJ2-4, with 9 bases fitting TRBD2. The CDR3 consists of 14 residues. Germline V lookup: CDR1 LNHNV, CDR2 YYDKDF (reference sequence). Trimming took 3 bases from V and 11 from J; bases not matched to a gene: 8. Full variable domain (outside the CDR3, taken from reference TRBV15 and TRBJ2-4): DAMVIQNPRYQVTQFGKPVTLSCSQTLNHNVMYWYQQKSSQAPKLLFHYYDKDFNNEADTPDNFQSRRPNTSFCFLDIRSPGLGDTAMYLCATSRESSGGLQYFGAGTRLSVL.

V usage is TRBV28 and J usage is TRBJ2-2; D is ambiguous. The germline V gene has CDR1 MDHEN and CDR2 SYDVKM. Trimming removed 3 bases at V and 6 bases at J, with 14 bases between. This CDR3 has 15 residues. CDR3 sequence (DNA): TGTGCCAGCAGTTTTGGTATTGGGGTATCCGGGGAGCTGTTTTTT. Its protein product is CASSFGIGVSGELFF.